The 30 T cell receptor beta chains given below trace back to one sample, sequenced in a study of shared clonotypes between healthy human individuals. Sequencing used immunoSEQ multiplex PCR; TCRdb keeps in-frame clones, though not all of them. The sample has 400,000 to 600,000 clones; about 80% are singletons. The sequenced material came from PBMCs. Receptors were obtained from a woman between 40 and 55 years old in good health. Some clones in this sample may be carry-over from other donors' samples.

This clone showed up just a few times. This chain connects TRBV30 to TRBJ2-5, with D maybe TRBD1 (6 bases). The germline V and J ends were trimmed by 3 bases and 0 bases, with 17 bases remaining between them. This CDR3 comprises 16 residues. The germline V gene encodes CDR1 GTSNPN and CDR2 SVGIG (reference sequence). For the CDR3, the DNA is TGTGCCTGGAGCCGAGGACAGACTGGCTACCAAGAGACCCAGTACTTC. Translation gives CAWSRGQTGYQETQYF.

The CDR3 region is CSVRESGEQYF. For the CDR3, the DNA is TGCAGCGTGAGGGAGAGCGGGGAGCAGTACTTC. The rearrangement links TRBV29-1 to TRBJ2-5, with 7 bases matching TRBD2. This CDR3 has 11 residues. Looked up from germline, CDR1 is SQVTM and CDR2 is ANQGSEA. With V trimmed by 6 bases and J by 11 bases, 9 bases remained unmatched.

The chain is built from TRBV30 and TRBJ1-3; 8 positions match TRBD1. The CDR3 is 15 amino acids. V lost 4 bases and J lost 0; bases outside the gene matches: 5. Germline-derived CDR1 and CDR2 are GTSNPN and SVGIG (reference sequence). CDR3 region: CAWTTGDLSGNTIYF. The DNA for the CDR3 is TGTGCCTGGACGACAGGGGACCTCTCTGGAAACACCATATATTTT. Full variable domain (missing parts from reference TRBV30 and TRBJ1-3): SQTIHQWPATLVQPVGSPLSLECTVEGTSNPNLYWYRQAAGRGLQLLFYSVGIGQISSEVPQNLSASRPQDRQFILSSKKLLLSDSGFYLCAWTTGDLSGNTIYFGEGSWLTVV.

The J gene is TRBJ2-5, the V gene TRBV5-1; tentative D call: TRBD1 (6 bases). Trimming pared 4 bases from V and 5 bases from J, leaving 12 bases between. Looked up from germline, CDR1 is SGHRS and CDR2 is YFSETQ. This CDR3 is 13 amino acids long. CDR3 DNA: TGCGCCAGCAGCGTGGACAGTTGGGAGACCCAGTACTTC. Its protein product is CASSVDSWETQYF.

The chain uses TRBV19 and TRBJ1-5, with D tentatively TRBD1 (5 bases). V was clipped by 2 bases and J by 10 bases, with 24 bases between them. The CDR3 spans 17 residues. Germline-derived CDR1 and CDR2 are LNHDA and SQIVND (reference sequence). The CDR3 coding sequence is TGTGCCAGTAGTATACTGTTACAGGCTAGCAATCAGCCCCCCCAGCATTTT. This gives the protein CASSILLQASNQPPQHF.

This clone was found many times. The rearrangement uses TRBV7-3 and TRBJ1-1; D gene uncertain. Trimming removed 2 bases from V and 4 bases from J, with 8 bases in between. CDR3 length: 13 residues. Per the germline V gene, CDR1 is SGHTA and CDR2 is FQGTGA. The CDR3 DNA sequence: TGTGCCAGCAGCTTAGGAGGCCCCACTGAAGCTTTCTTT. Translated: CASSLGGPTEAFF.

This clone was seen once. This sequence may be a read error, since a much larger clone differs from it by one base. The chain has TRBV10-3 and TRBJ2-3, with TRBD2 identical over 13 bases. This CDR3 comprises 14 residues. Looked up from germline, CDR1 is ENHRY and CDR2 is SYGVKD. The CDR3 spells CASSGLAGADTQYF. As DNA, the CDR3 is TGTGCCAGCAGTGGACTAGCGGGAGCAGATACGCAGTATTTT.

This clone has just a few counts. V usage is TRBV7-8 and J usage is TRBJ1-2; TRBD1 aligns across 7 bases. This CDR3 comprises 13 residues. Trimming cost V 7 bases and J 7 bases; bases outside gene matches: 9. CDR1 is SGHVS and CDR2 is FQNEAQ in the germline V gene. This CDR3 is CASNRQGEGGYTF. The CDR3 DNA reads TGTGCCAGCAACCGACAGGGAGAGGGTGGCTACACCTTC.

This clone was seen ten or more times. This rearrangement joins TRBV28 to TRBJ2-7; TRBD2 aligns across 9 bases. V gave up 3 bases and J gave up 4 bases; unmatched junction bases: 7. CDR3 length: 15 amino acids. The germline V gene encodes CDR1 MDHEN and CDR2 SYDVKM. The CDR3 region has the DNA TGTGCCAGCAGTTTCCGCGGGGGGGAGGCGTACGAGCAGTACTTC. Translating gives CASSFRGGEAYEQYF.

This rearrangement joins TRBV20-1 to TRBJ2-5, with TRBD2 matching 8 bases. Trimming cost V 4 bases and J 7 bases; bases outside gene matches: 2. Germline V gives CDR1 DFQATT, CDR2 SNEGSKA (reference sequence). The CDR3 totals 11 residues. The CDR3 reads CSATLAGTQYF. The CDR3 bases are TGCAGTGCTACCCTAGCGGGGACCCAGTACTTC.

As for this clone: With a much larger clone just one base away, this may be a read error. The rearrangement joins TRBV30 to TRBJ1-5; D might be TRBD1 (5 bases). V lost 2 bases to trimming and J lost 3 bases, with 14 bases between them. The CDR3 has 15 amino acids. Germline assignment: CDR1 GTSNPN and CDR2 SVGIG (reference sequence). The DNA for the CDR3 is TGTGCCTGGAGTATGGGGCAGCTAGACAATCAGCCCCAGCATTTT. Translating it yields CAWSMGQLDNQPQHF.

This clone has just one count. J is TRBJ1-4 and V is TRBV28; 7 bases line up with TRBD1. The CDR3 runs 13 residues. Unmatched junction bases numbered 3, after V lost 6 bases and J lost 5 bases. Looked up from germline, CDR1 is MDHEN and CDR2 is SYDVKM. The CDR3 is CASSLDRNEKLFF. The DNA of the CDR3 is TGTGCCAGCAGCCTGGACAGGAATGAAAAACTGTTTTTT.

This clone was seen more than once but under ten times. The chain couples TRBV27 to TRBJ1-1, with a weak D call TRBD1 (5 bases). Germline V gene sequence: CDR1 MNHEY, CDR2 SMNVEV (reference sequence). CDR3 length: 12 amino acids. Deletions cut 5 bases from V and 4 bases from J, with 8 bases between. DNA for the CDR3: TGTGCCAGCAGTACGGGGGGCACTGAAGCTTTCTTT. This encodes CASSTGGTEAFF.

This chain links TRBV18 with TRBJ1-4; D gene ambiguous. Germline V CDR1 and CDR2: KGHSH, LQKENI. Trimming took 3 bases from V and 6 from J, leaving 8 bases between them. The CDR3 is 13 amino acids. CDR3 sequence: CASSPGPDEKLFF. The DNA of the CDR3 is TGTGCCAGCTCACCCGGGCCGGATGAAAAACTGTTTTTT. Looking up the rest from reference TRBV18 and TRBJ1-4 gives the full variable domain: NAGVMQNPRHLVRRRGQEARLRCSPMKGHSHVYWYRQLPEEGLKFMVYLQKENIIDESGMPKERFSAEFPKEGPSILRIQQVVRGDSAAYFCASSPGPDEKLFFGSGTQLSVL.

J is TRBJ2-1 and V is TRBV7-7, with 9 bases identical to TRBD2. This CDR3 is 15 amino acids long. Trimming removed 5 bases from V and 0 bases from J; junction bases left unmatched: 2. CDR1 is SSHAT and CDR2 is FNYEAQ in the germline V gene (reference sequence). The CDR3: CASSPTSGSYNEQFF. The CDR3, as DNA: TGTGCCAGCAGCCCGACTAGCGGCTCCTACAATGAGCAGTTCTTC. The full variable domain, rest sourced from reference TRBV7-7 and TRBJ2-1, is GAGVSQSPRYKVTKRGQDVTLRCDPISSHATLYWYQQALGQGPEFLTYFNYEAQPDKSGLPSDRFSAERPEGSISTLTIQRTEQRDSAMYRCASSPTSGSYNEQFFGPGTRLTVL.

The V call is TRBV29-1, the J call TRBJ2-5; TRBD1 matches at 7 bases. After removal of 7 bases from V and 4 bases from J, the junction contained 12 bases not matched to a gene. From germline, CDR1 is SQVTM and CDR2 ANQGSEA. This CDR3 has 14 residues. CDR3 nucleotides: TGCAGCGCGACCTCGGAAGGGGGCGGAGAGACCCAGTACTTC. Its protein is CSATSEGGGETQYF. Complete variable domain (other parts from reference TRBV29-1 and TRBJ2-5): SAVISQKPSRDICQRGTSLTIQCQVDSQVTMMFWYRQQPGQSLTLIATANQGSEATYESGFVIDKFPISRPNLTFSTLTVSNMSPEDSSIYLCSATSEGGGETQYFGPGTRLLVL.

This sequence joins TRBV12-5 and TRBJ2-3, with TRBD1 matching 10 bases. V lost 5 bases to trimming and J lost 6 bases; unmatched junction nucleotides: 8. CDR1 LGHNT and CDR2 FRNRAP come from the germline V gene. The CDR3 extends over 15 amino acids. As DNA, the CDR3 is TGTGCTAGTGGTGTGGGACAGGGGTTATCCGATACGCAGTATTTT. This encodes CASGVGQGLSDTQYF. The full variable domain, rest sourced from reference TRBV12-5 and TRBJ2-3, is DARVTQTPRHKVTEMGQEVTMRCQPILGHNTVFWYRQTMMQGLELLAYFRNRAPLDDSGMPKDRFSAEMPDATLATLKIQPSEPRDSAVYFCASGVGQGLSDTQYFGPGTRLTVL.

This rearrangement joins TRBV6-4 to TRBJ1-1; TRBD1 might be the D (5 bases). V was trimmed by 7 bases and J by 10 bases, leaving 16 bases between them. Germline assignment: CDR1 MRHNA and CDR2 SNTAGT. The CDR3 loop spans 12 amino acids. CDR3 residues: CASTPQGPAAFF. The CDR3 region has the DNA TGTGCCAGCACACCCCAGGGACCCGCAGCTTTCTTT.

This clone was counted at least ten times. Here the CDR3 DNA reads TGTGCCAGCAGCTTAGCAACAGGGGGCTCCTACGAGCAGTACTTC. It specifies CASSLATGGSYEQYF. The V call is TRBV11-1, the J call TRBJ2-7, with 8 bases lining up with TRBD1. The germline V gene encodes CDR1 SGHAT and CDR2 FQDESV (reference sequence). The CDR3 contains 15 residues. With 0 bases clipped from V and 0 bases from J, the junction kept 1 base outside the gene matches.

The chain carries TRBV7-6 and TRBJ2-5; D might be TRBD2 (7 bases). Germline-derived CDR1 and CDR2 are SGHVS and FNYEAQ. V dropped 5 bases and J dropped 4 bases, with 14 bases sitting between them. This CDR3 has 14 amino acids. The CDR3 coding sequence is TGTGCCAGCAGCCCGGGGGGAGGGGGAGAGACCCAGTACTTC. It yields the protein CASSPGGGGETQYF.

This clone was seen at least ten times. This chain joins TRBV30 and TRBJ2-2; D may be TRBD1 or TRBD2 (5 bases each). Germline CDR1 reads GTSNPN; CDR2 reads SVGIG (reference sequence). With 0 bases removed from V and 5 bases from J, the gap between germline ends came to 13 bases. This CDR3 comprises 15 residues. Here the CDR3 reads CAWSVGERITGELFF. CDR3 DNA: TGTGCCTGGAGTGTGGGGGAGAGGATTACCGGGGAGCTGTTTTTT.

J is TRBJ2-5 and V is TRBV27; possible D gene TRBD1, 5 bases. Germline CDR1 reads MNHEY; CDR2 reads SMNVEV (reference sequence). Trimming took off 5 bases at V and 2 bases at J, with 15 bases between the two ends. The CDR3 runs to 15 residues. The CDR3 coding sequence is TGTGCCAGCAGTGCCCTCGGTGCAGGGCAAGAGACCCAGTACTTC. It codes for CASSALGAGQETQYF.

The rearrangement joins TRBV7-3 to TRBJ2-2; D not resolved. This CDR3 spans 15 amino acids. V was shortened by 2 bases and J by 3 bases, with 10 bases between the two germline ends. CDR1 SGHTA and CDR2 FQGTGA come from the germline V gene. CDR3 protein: CASSLGHRDTGELFF. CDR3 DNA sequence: TGTGCCAGCAGCTTAGGTCACAGAGACACCGGGGAGCTGTTTTTT.

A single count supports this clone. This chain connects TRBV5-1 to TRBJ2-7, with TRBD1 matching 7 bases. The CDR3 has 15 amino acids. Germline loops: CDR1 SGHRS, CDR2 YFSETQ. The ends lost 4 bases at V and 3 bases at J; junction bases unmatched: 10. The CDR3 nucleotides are TGCGCCAGCAGCCCCCAACAGGGGACCCACTACGAGCAGTACTTC. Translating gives CASSPQQGTHYEQYF.

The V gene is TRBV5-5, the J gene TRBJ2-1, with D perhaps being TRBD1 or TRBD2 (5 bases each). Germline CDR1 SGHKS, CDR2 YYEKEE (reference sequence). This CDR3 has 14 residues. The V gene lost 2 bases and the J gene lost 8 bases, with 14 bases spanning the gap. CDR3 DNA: TGTGCCAGCAGCTTCTCCGCAGGGAGAGATGAGCAGTTCTTC. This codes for CASSFSAGRDEQFF.

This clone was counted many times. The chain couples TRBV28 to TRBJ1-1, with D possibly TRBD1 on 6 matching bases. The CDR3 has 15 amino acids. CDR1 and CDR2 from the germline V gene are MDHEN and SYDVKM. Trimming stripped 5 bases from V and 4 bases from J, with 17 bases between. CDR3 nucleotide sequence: TGTGCCAGCAGTACCTATCGACAGGACCGCACTGAAGCTTTCTTT. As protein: CASSTYRQDRTEAFF.

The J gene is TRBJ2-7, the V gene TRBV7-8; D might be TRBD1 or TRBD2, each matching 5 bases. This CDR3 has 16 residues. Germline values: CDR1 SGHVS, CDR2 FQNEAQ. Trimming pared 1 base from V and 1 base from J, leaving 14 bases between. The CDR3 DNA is TGTGCCAGCAGCTTAGTTTATACGAGGGGTTCCTACGAGCAGTACTTC. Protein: CASSLVYTRGSYEQYF.

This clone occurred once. This CDR3 is CASSLRSGSGEAGELFF. CDR3 bases: TGTGCCAGCAGCTTAAGAAGCGGGAGCGGAGAAGCCGGGGAGCTGTTTTTT. The V and J genes are TRBV7-3 and TRBJ2-2; 8 positions agree with TRBD2. Germline CDR1 and CDR2: SGHTA and FQGTGA. With V trimmed by 1 base and J by 6 bases, 10 bases remained unmatched. The length of the CDR3 is 17 residues.

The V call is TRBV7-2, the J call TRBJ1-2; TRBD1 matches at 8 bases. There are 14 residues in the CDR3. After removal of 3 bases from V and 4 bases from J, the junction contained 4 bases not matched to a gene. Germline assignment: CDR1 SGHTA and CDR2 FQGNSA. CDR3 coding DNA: TGTGCCAGCAGCTTGGACAGGGAGGTCTATGGCTACACCTTC. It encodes CASSLDREVYGYTF.

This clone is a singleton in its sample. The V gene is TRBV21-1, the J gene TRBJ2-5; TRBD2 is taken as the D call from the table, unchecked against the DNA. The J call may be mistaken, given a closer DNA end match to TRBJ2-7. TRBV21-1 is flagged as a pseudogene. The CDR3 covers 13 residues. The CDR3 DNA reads TGTGCCAGCAGCAAAGCGCATCGCTACGAGCAGTACTTC. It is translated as CASSKAHRYEQYF.